This T cell receptor (beta chain) was identified during a study of CD8 T cells in ankylosing spondylitis (dated by TCRdb to 2016 to 2017). Notes on the research overall: The study set out to find disease-linked TCR variants by profiling T cell receptor beta repertoires in ankylosing spondylitis patients and healthy donors. The full study cohort comprised 25 or so ankylosing spondylitis patients and about 110 healthy donors. Peripheral blood samples were taken, and synovial fluid was additionally collected from ankylosing spondylitis patients. What the study reported, not specific to this receptor: A TCR beta motif of fewer than 10 highly homologous amino acid variants appeared characteristic of blood from ankylosing spondylitis patients. Some motif variants were previously reported in synovial fluid and blood of reactive arthritis patients, suggesting common disease-initiation mechanisms. Significant enrichment of the disease-linked clones was reported in matched synovial fluid samples from ankylosing spondylitis patients. The disease-linked clones had a CD8+ phenotype and were found at relatively low frequencies in peripheral blood.

The listed sequencing device is Illumina HiSeq 2500. Quantitative 5'-RACE with molecular barcodes was the method used to prepare the TCR beta libraries. The study's own analysis went as follows. To identify disease-linked TCR variants, a new computational method was used, one built on a probabilistic model of VDJ rearrangement. TCRdb redid the processing of the public reads, applying fastp at Q25 and MiXCR, and retained in-frame beta chains. Records with the same CDR3 protein are collapsed into one entry carrying the most frequent genes and DNA. These V and J calls are TCRdb output, not the study's own analysis. The sample contains about 220,000 distinct CDR3 sequences, around 18% of them found a single time. The ten top clones hold roughly 42% of the sample. Its CDR3 holds 14 amino acids, cysteine through phenylalanine. The only DNA kept is the CDR3, 42 bases in frame from the first base. V ends up 3 bases short and J 5 bases short, with an unmatched junction base count of 3. The germline V gene specifies SGDLS as CDR1 and YYNGEE as CDR2.

On this clonotype itself: No antigen is known for it. It has no much larger one-base neighbor in the sample; base qualities were not kept.

The sequence links TRBV9 to TRBJ2-3; 10 bases in the middle match TRBD2. This receptor was obtained from a male donor with ankylosing spondylitis. The material sequenced was blood, either unsorted or a sorted T cell fraction (not recorded which). The CDR3: CASSATSGEDTQYF. The nucleotides are TGTGCCAGCAGCGCCACTAGCGGGGAAGATACGCAGTATTTT.